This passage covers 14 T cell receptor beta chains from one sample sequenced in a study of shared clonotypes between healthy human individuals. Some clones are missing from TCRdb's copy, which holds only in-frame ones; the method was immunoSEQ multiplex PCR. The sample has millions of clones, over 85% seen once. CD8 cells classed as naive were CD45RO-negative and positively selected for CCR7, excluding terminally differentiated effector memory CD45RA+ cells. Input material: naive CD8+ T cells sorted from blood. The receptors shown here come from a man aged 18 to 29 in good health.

Here the CDR3 reads CASSPLDRGIYEQYF. The CDR3 region has the DNA TGTGCCAGCAGTCCCCTGGACAGGGGCATCTACGAGCAGTACTTC. The chain uses TRBV6-1 and TRBJ2-7, with TRBD1 matching over 9 bases. Germline V gene sequence: CDR1 MNHNS, CDR2 SASEGT. This CDR3 is 15 amino acids long. V shed 5 bases and J 3 bases; nucleotides not matched to a gene: 8.

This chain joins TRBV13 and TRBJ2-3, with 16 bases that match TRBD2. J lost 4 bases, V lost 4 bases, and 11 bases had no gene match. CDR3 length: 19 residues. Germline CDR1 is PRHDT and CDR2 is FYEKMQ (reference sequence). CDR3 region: CASSSTGTSGRAAADTQYF. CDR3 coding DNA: TGTGCCAGCAGCTCCACCGGGACTAGCGGGAGGGCCGCGGCAGATACGCAGTATTTT.

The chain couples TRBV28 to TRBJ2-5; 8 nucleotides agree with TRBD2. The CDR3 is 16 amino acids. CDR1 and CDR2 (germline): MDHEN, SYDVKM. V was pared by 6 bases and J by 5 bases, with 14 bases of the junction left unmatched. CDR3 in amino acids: CASSWGLAGGSETQYF. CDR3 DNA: TGTGCCAGCAGCTGGGGGCTAGCGGGCGGGTCGGAGACCCAGTACTTC.

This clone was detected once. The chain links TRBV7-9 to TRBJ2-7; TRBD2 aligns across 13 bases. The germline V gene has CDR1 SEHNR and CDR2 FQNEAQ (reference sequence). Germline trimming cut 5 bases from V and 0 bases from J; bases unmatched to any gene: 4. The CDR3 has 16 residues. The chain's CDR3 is CASSQRTSGGSYEQYF. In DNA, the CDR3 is TGTGCCAGCAGCCAACGGACTAGCGGGGGCTCCTACGAGCAGTACTTC.

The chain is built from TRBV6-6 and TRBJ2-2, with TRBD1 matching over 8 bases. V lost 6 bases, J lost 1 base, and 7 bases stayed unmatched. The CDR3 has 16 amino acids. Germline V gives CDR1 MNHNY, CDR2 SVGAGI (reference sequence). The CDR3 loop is CASRSDRDGNTGELFF. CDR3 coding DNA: TGTGCCAGCAGGTCGGACAGGGATGGGAACACCGGGGAGCTGTTTTTT.

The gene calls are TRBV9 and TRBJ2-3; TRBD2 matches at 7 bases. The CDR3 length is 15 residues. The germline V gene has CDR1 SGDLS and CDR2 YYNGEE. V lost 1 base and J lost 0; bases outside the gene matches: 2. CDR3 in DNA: TGTGCCAGCAGCGTATCTAGCGGTAGCACAGATACGCAGTATTTT. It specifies CASSVSSGSTDTQYF.

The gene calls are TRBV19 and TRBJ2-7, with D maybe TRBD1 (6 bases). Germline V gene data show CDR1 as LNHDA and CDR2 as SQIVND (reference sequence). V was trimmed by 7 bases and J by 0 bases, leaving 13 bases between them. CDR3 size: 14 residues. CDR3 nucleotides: TGTGCCAGTACCCCAGGGGTGTTCTCCTACGAGCAGTACTTC. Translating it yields CASTPGVFSYEQYF.

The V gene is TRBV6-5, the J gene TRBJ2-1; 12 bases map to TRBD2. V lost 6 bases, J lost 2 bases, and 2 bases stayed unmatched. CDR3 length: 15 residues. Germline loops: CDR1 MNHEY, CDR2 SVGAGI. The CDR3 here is CASRTSGGPYNEQFF. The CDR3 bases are TGTGCCAGCAGAACTAGCGGGGGGCCCTACAATGAGCAGTTCTTC.

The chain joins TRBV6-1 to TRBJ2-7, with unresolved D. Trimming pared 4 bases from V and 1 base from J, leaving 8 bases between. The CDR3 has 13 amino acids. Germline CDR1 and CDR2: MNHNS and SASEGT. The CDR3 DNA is TGTGCCAGCAGTGTGACGGTTTCCTACGAGCAGTACTTC. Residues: CASSVTVSYEQYF.

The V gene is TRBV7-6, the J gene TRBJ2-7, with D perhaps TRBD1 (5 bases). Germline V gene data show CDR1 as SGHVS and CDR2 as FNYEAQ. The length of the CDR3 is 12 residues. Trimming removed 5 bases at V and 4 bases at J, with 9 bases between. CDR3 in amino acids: CASSTGNYEQYF. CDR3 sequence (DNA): TGTGCCAGCAGCACAGGAAATTACGAGCAGTACTTC.

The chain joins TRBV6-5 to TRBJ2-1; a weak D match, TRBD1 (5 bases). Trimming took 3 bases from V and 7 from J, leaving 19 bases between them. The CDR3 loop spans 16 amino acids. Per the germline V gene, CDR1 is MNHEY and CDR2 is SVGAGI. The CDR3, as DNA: TGTGCCAGCAGTTATTCTCAGGGTTCGGCCGGGAATGAGCAGTTCTTC. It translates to CASSYSQGSAGNEQFF.

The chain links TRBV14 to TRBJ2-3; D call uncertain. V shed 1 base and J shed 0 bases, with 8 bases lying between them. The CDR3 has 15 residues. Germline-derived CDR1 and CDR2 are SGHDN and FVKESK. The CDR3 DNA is TGTGCCAGCAGCCAAGCAGCGTCAAGCACAGATACGCAGTATTTT. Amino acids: CASSQAASSTDTQYF.

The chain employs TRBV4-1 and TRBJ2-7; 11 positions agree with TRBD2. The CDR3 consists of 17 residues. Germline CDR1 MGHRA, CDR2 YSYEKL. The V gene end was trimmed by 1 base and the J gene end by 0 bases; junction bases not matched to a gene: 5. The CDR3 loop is CASSQVASGRNSYEQYF. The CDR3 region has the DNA TGCGCCAGCAGCCAAGTGGCTAGCGGGAGGAACTCCTACGAGCAGTACTTC.

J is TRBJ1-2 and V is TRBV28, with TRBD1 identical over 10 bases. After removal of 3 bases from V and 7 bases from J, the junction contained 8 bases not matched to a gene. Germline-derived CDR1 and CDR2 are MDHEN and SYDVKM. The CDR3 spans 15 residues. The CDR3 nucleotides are TGTGCCAGCAGTTTCCCCGGGACAGGGGTTGTTGGCTACACCTTC. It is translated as CASSFPGTGVVGYTF.